These T cell receptor beta chains were read from a single sample in a study of cytomegalovirus exposure and HLA in healthy donors. Some clones are missing from TCRdb's copy, which holds only in-frame ones; the method was immunoSEQ multiplex PCR. Found here are 90,000 to 130,000 clones, 55% to 75% of them singletons; the top ten hold 8.7%. The sample consisted of PBMCs. Receptors originate from a man in his thirties or forties in good health and CMV-seropositive. CDR3s include the opening cysteine and the closing phenylalanine or tryptophan. A D gene is named only where the DNA matches it firmly. Only some rows state a clone size, as once, few, many or a class for expanded clones.

D: NA; V: TRBV9; size: NA; J: TRBJ2-1; CDR3: CASSTGASTSHEQFF; DNA: TGTGCCAGCAGCACGGGAGCGTCCACTAGCCATGAGCAGTTCTTC
D: NA; V: TRBV29-1; size: NA; J: TRBJ1-6; CDR3: CSAASARDSPLHF; DNA: TGCAGCGCTGCGAGCGCGAGGGATTCACCCCTCCACTTT
D: TRBD1; V: TRBV2; size: NA; J: TRBJ1-2; CDR3: CASTPDRGGGYTF; DNA: TGTGCCAGCACCCCAGACAGGGGAGGTGGCTACACCTTC
D: TRBD2; V: TRBV11-2; size: NA; J: TRBJ2-1; CDR3: CASSTGLAVNEQFF; DNA: TGTGCCAGCAGTACGGGACTAGCGGTTAATGAGCAGTTCTTC
D: NA; V: TRBV5-6; size: few; J: TRBJ2-7; CDR3: CASSSRGQIGHEQYF; DNA: TGTGCCAGCAGCTCTCGGGGACAAATTGGCCACGAGCAGTACTTC
D: NA; V: TRBV11-2; size: once; J: TRBJ2-3; CDR3: CASSFSSAPLENTDTQYF; DNA: TGTGCCAGCAGCTTTAGTAGCGCTCCTTTGGAAAACACAGATACGCAGTATTTT
D: NA; V: TRBV11-2; size: NA; J: TRBJ1-6; CDR3: CASSLVGRGYSYNSPLHF; DNA: TGTGCCAGCAGCTTAGTTGGTAGGGGGTACTCCTATAATTCACCCCTCCACTTT
D: TRBD2; V: TRBV19; size: NA; J: TRBJ2-3; CDR3: CASSIGGGGRATDTQYF; DNA: TGTGCCAGTAGTATAGGGGGAGGCGGGAGGGCCACAGATACGCAGTATTTT
D: TRBD1; V: TRBV13; size: NA; J: TRBJ1-2; CDR3: CASSLWTGGAPSMEDYGYTF; DNA: TGTGCCAGCAGCCTGTGGACAGGGGGCGCCCCGAGTATGGAGGACTATGGCTACACCTTC
D: TRBD1; V: TRBV19; size: NA; J: TRBJ1-5; CDR3: CASSTDRGLRNQPQHF; DNA: TGTGCCAGTAGTACGGACAGGGGGCTTCGCAATCAGCCCCAGCATTTT
D: TRBD1; V: TRBV7-3; size: few; J: TRBJ1-6; CDR3: CASSFATGGNSPLHF; DNA: TGTGCCAGCAGCTTTGCGACAGGGGGCAATTCACCCCTCCACTTT
D: NA; V: TRBV30; size: NA; J: TRBJ2-7; CDR3: CAWGGIPYEQYF; DNA: TGTGCCTGGGGGGGCATTCCCTACGAGCAGTACTTC
D: NA; V: TRBV19; size: NA; J: TRBJ1-2; CDR3: CASSVRGGTNYGYTF; DNA: TGTGCCAGTAGTGTTAGGGGGGGCACTAACTATGGCTACACCTTC
D: NA; V: TRBV7-3; size: NA; J: TRBJ1-2; CDR3: CASSGLREVSYGYTF; DNA: TGTGCCAGCAGCGGATTAAGGGAGGTTAGCTATGGCTACACCTTC
D: TRBD1; V: TRBV7-3; size: NA; J: TRBJ1-1; CDR3: CASSLTTGAEAFF; DNA: TGTGCCAGCAGCTTAACGACAGGGGCTGAAGCTTTCTTT
D: NA; V: TRBV4-1; size: few; J: TRBJ1-3; CDR3: CASSPPGVGNTIYF; DNA: TGCGCCAGCAGCCCGCCGGGGGTAGGAAACACCATATATTTT
D: TRBD1; V: TRBV7-9; size: NA; J: TRBJ2-5; CDR3: CASSRTGGGETQYF; DNA: TGTGCCAGCAGCCGGACAGGGGGGGGAGAGACCCAGTACTTC
D: NA; V: TRBV6-5; size: NA; J: TRBJ2-1; CDR3: CASSYRASPYNEQFF; DNA: TGTGCCAGCAGTTACCGAGCTAGCCCCTACAATGAGCAGTTCTTC
D: NA; V: TRBV7-8; size: NA; J: TRBJ1-1; CDR3: CASSLVVWANTEAFF; DNA: TGTGCCAGCAGCTTAGTCGTGTGGGCGAACACTGAAGCTTTCTTT
D: TRBD2; V: TRBV27; size: NA; J: TRBJ2-2; CDR3: CASSLLQLAGANTGELFF; DNA: TGTGCCAGCAGTTTATTACAACTAGCGGGGGCGAACACCGGGGAGCTGTTTTTT
D: NA; V: TRBV4-2; size: few; J: TRBJ1-5; CDR3: CASSQEWGRMGQPQHF; DNA: TGTGCCAGCAGCCAAGAATGGGGGCGGATGGGTCAGCCCCAGCATTTT
D: NA; V: TRBV10-1; size: NA; J: TRBJ2-1; CDR3: CASSEKDSKVPSQPFIGQFF; DNA: TGCGCCAGCAGTGAGAAGGACAGTAAGGTGCCCTCCCAACCTTTCATTGGGCAGTTCTTC
D: NA; V: TRBV27; size: NA; J: TRBJ2-5; CDR3: CASSGRYQETQYF; DNA: TGTGCCAGCAGCGGCAGGTACCAAGAGACCCAGTACTTC
D: NA; V: TRBV18; size: NA; J: TRBJ1-5; CDR3: CASSPTQQGNNQPQHF; DNA: TGTGCCAGCTCACCGACCCAACAGGGAAACAATCAGCCCCAGCATTTT
D: TRBD2; V: TRBV5-1; size: NA; J: TRBJ2-1; CDR3: CASRWGLAPNEQFF; DNA: TGCGCCAGCAGGTGGGGACTAGCTCCCAATGAGCAGTTCTTC
D: TRBD2; V: TRBV12-5; size: few; J: TRBJ2-5; CDR3: CASGLVRTFLGSGGQETQYF; DNA: TGTGCTAGTGGTTTGGTTCGGACTTTTTTGGGGAGCGGGGGACAAGAGACCCAGTACTTC
D: TRBD1; V: TRBV11-3; size: NA; J: TRBJ1-2; CDR3: CASSPQTGGHGYTF; DNA: TGTGCCAGCAGCCCTCAGACAGGGGGCCATGGCTACACCTTC
D: NA; V: TRBV30; size: NA; J: TRBJ2-1; CDR3: CAWFWGGEQFF; DNA: TGTGCCTGGTTCTGGGGAGGTGAGCAGTTCTTC
D: TRBD1; V: TRBV9; size: NA; J: TRBJ1-2; CDR3: CASSARRTGDILSGYTF; DNA: TGTGCCAGCAGCGCGCGAAGGACAGGGGACATCTTAAGTGGCTACACCTTC
D: TRBD1; V: TRBV4-1; size: NA; J: TRBJ2-1; CDR3: CASREDRRWAGGRNEQFF; DNA: TGCGCCAGCAGGGAAGATAGGCGGTGGGCAGGGGGCAGGAATGAGCAGTTCTTC
D: TRBD2; V: TRBV2; size: once; J: TRBJ2-1; CDR3: CASKGTSGAREFF; DNA: TGTGCCAGCAAAGGGACTAGCGGCGCCAGGGAGTTCTTC
D: NA; V: TRBV29-1; size: once; J: TRBJ2-2; CDR3: CSASQDANTGELFF; DNA: TGCAGCGCTTCACAGGACGCGAACACCGGGGAGCTGTTTTTT
D: NA; V: TRBV11-2; size: few; J: TRBJ1-1; CDR3: CASSLDPAGVTEAFF; DNA: TGTGCCAGCAGCTTAGATCCAGCAGGGGTCACTGAAGCTTTCTTT
D: NA; V: TRBV6-5; size: NA; J: TRBJ1-2; CDR3: CASTPGGGYTF; DNA: TGTGCCAGCACCCCTGGGGGCGGCTACACCTTC
D: NA; V: TRBV5-1; size: NA; J: TRBJ2-3; CDR3: CASSSNLYRTNPADTQYF; DNA: TGCGCCAGCAGCTCCAACCTATACAGGACGAATCCAGCAGATACGCAGTATTTT
D: NA; V: TRBV5-6; size: NA; J: TRBJ1-6; CDR3: CASSLSPRNSPLHF; DNA: TGTGCCAGCAGCTTGAGTCCTAGAAATTCACCCCTCCACTTT
D: NA; V: TRBV19; size: NA; J: TRBJ1-4; CDR3: CASSHGDWEEKLFF; DNA: TGTGCCAGTAGCCACGGTGATTGGGAGGAAAAACTGTTTTTT
D: TRBD1; V: TRBV14; size: NA; J: TRBJ1-5; CDR3: CASSQGQGSNQPQHF; DNA: TGTGCCAGCAGCCAAGGACAGGGGAGCAATCAGCCCCAGCATTTT
D: NA; V: TRBV6-1; size: few; J: TRBJ2-2; CDR3: CASSKSGTGELFF; DNA: TGTGCCAGCAGCAAGTCGGGCACCGGGGAGCTGTTTTTT
D: TRBD1; V: TRBV27; size: NA; J: TRBJ2-7; CDR3: CASSLTGGASYEQYF; DNA: TGTGCCAGCAGCCTGACAGGGGGCGCCTCCTACGAGCAGTACTTC
D: TRBD2; V: TRBV7-2; size: NA; J: TRBJ2-3; CDR3: CASSQTGTSADTQYF; DNA: TGTGCCAGCAGCCAGACCGGGACTAGCGCGGATACGCAGTATTTT
D: TRBD2; V: TRBV15; size: NA; J: TRBJ2-5; CDR3: CATSRGTSDQETQYF; DNA: TGTGCCACCAGCAGAGGGACTAGCGATCAAGAGACCCAGTACTTC
D: TRBD1; V: TRBV30; size: NA; J: TRBJ1-2; CDR3: CAWTMGQEIGGYTF; DNA: TGTGCCTGGACCATGGGACAGGAGATAGGAGGCTACACCTTC
D: NA; V: TRBV6-6; size: once; J: TRBJ2-5; CDR3: CASSYPQEAQYF; DNA: TGTGCCAGCAGTTACCCCCAGGAAGCCCAGTACTTC
D: NA; V: TRBV5-4; size: few; J: TRBJ2-3; CDR3: CASSMGVSFAGTDTQYF; DNA: TGTGCCAGCAGCATGGGGGTATCTTTTGCGGGCACAGATACGCAGTATTTT
D: TRBD1; V: TRBV12-5; size: NA; J: TRBJ2-5; CDR3: CASGETGAPQETQYF; DNA: TGTGCTAGTGGTGAAACAGGGGCCCCCCAAGAGACCCAGTACTTC
D: TRBD1; V: TRBV12-5; size: NA; J: TRBJ1-5; CDR3: CASGLVGTGYNQPQHF; DNA: TGTGCTAGTGGTTTGGTAGGGACAGGGTACAATCAGCCCCAGCATTTT
D: NA; V: TRBV2; size: NA; J: TRBJ1-4; CDR3: CASNTGSVNEKLFF; DNA: TGTGCCAGCAATACAGGGTCGGTTAATGAAAAACTGTTTTTT
D: NA; V: TRBV29-1; size: few; J: TRBJ1-1; CDR3: CSSTENTEAFF; DNA: TGCAGCTCGACAGAGAACACTGAAGCTTTCTTT
D: TRBD2; V: TRBV7-3; size: NA; J: TRBJ2-3; CDR3: CASSLGGSGNTQYF; DNA: TGTGCCAGCAGCTTAGGGGGTAGCGGGAATACGCAGTATTTT
D: TRBD2; V: TRBV6-5; size: once; J: TRBJ2-7; CDR3: CASSYGLAYEQYF; DNA: TGTGCCAGCAGTTACGGACTAGCCTACGAGCAGTACTTC
D: TRBD1; V: TRBV7-6; size: NA; J: TRBJ1-4; CDR3: CASSLDRDYAREKLFF; DNA: TGTGCCAGCAGCTTGGACAGGGATTATGCGAGGGAAAAACTGTTTTTT
D: NA; V: TRBV11-2; size: NA; J: TRBJ2-3; CDR3: CASSWTASTDTQYF; DNA: TGTGCCAGCAGCTGGACAGCCAGCACAGATACGCAGTATTTT
D: TRBD1; V: TRBV9; size: few; J: TRBJ2-1; CDR3: CASSPADRGLSNSYNEQFF; DNA: TGTGCCAGCAGCCCCGCGGACAGGGGACTCTCAAACTCCTACAATGAGCAGTTCTTC
D: NA; V: TRBV7-2; size: NA; J: TRBJ2-7; CDR3: CASSLFNYEQYF; DNA: TGTGCCAGCAGCTTGTTCAACTACGAGCAGTACTTC
D: NA; V: TRBV6-1; size: once; J: TRBJ1-2; CDR3: CASSGDNYGYTF; DNA: TGTGCCAGCAGTGGGGACAATTATGGCTACACCTTC
D: NA; V: TRBV7-3; size: NA; J: TRBJ2-1; CDR3: CASSLIGGYNEQFF; DNA: TGTGCCAGCAGCTTAATCGGGGGTTACAATGAGCAGTTCTTC
D: NA; V: TRBV29-1; size: NA; J: TRBJ1-5; CDR3: CSVETGTGNSQPQHF; DNA: TGCAGCGTTGAAACAGGGACGGGGAACAGTCAGCCCCAGCATTTT